This T cell receptor beta chain was profiled in a study of T cell responses to AZD1222 COVID-19 vaccine. The CDR3 runs to 13 residues. CDR1 is SEHNR, CDR2 FQNEAQ, per germline (reference sequence). The trim removed 6 bases at V and 5 bases at J, leaving 6 bases unmatched. This clone appeared once. Clones were read by immunoSEQ multiplex PCR, and TCRdb kept only the in-frame ones, dropping some. The sample shows some 280,000 clones, roughly 93% of them seen only once. V is TRBV7-9 and J is TRBJ2-7, with 8 bases fitting TRBD1. This sequence originates from an adult who received the AZD1222 COVID-19 vaccine. The sample here was peripheral blood, taken 28 days after the second AZD1222 dose. The CDR3 protein is CASSSRGLNEQYF. The CDR3 nucleotides read TGTGCCAGCAGTTCCAGGGGGCTGAACGAGCAGTACTTC.